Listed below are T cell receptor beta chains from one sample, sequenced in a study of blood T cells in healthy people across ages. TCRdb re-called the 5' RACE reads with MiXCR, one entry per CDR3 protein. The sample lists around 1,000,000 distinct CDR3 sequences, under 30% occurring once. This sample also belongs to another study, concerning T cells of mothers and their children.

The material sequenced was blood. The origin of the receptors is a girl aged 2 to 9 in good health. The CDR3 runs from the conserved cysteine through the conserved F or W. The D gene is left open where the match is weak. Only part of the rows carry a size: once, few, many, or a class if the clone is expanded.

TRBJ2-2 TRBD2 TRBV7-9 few TGTGCCAGCAGCCCAGAACTAGCGGGATACACCGGGGAGCTGTTTTTT CASSPELAGYTGELFF
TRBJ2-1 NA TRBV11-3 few TGTGCCAGCAGCTTAGTTGCAGGGATAGGGGCTTACAATGAGCAGTTCTTC CASSLVAGIGAYNEQFF
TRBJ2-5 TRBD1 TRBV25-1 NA TGTGCCAGCAGTGACGGACAGGGGGGGTCGGAGACCCAGTACTTC CASSDGQGGSETQYF
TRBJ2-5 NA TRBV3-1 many TGTGCCAGCAGCCAGACAGGCGCAGAGACCCAGTACTTC CASSQTGAETQYF
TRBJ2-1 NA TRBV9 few TGTGCCAGCAGCCCCGCGGGTCTCCTCAGCTCCTACAATGAGCAGTTCTTC CASSPAGLLSSYNEQFF
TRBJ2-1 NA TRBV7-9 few TGTGCCAGCAGCTTAGGGGGAGTTCTCTACAATGAGCAGTTCTTC CASSLGGVLYNEQFF
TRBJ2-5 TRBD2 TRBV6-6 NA TGTGCCATCGGGGGGGAAGAGACCCAGTACTTC CAIGGEETQYF
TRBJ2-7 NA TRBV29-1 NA TGCGGCGTTGGGACCCTTGCCCGCCCCTACGAGCAGTACTTC CGVGTLARPYEQYF
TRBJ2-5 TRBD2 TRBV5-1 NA TGCGCCAGCACTGGGACTAGCGGGAAAAGGGGAGAGACCCAGTACTTC CASTGTSGKRGETQYF
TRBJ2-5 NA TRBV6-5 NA TGTGCCAGCAAGCATCCCCCCTTGTCGACCCAGTACTTC CASKHPPLSTQYF
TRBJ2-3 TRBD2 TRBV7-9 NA TGTGCCAGCAGCCTAGCGGCGGGAGGGCCCACCGATACGCAGTATTTT CASSLAAGGPTDTQYF
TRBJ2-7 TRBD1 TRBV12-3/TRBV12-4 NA TGTGCCAGCAGTCCATCCGGCAGGGGGAATTACGAGCAGTACTTC CASSPSGRGNYEQYF
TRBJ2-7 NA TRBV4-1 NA TGCGCCAGCAGCCAAGGGGCCGTACCAGCCTACGAGCAGTACTTC CASSQGAVPAYEQYF